The 27 T cell receptor beta chains presented below share a single source sample, sequenced in a study of T cell responses to AZD1222 COVID-19 vaccine (dated by TCRdb to the early 2020s). The library relied on the immunoSEQ multiplex PCR assay. TCRdb provides this immuneACCESS table in a form limited to in-frame rearrangements. Some clones are lacking; in checked studies, under half of them reflect an unresolved V gene, and why the rest are absent is not known. Counted in this sample were more than 100,000 clones; about 87% of them appeared once. Jointly, the top ten make up around 8% of the sample. Taken with the paper, the label for time point translates to: baseline before first vaccination. The specimen comprised peripheral blood, sampled on day 0 of AZD1222 vaccination. The receptors originated from an adult in good health.

The CDR3 nucleotides read TGTGCCAGCAGCTTCGGTGGGAACACTGAAGCTTTCTTT. Translated: CASSFGGNTEAFF. The V call is TRBV7-3, the J call TRBJ1-1; D is unclear. Germline V gene sequence: CDR1 SGHTA, CDR2 FQGTGA. Trimming stripped 3 bases from V and 1 base from J, with 6 bases between. CDR3 length: 13 residues. The full variable domain, completed using reference TRBV7-3 and TRBJ1-1, is GAGVSQTPSNKVTEKGKYVELRCDPISGHTALYWYRQSLGQGPEFLIYFQGTGAADDSGLPNDRFFAVRPEGSVSTLKIQRTERGDSAVYLCASSFGGNTEAFFGQGTRLTVV.

The count of this clone is one. The rearrangement joins TRBV6-5 to TRBJ2-7, with 7 bases that match TRBD1. Germline loops: CDR1 MNHEY, CDR2 SVGAGI. The CDR3 contains 15 residues. Trimming removed 7 bases from V and 6 bases from J; junction bases left unmatched: 15. CDR3 in DNA: TGTGCCAGCACCTTTATCGGCGCAGGGGGTGGCGAGCAGTACTTC. Encoded protein: CASTFIGAGGGEQYF.

This clone was seen once. The chain has TRBV14 and TRBJ1-1, with D possibly TRBD1 on 6 matching bases. V shed 4 bases and J shed 5 bases, with 17 bases lying between them. The CDR3 consists of 15 residues. CDR1 and CDR2 (germline): SGHDN, FVKESK. This CDR3 reads CASSRTRGRGTEAFF. In DNA, the CDR3 is TGTGCCAGCAGCCGAACCCGAGGGAGGGGGACTGAAGCTTTCTTT.

The V gene is TRBV5-1, the J gene TRBJ2-1, with 8 positions matching TRBD2. Germline V gene data show CDR1 as SGHRS and CDR2 as YFSETQ. The ends lost 0 bases at V and 5 bases at J; junction bases unmatched: 10. The CDR3 consists of 17 residues. The CDR3 coding sequence is TGCGCCAGCAGCTTGGCGTCTAGCCGGGGGGGAGACAATGAGCAGTTCTTC. Translating gives CASSLASSRGGDNEQFF.

This clone was picked up one time. The chain has TRBV7-9 and TRBJ2-5; tentatively, D is TRBD1 or TRBD2 (6 bases each). The CDR3 contains 15 residues. V was shortened by 5 bases and J by 2 bases, with 15 bases between the two germline ends. Germline CDR1 SEHNR, CDR2 FQNEAQ (reference sequence). This CDR3 reads CASSHTAGTQETQYF. Written as DNA, the CDR3 is TGTGCCAGCAGCCACACGGCGGGGACACAAGAGACCCAGTACTTC.

The V and J genes are TRBV5-8 and TRBJ2-5; possibly TRBD1 or TRBD2 for D (5 bases each). The CDR3 is made up of 16 amino acids. The germline CDR1 and CDR2 sequences are SGHTS and YDEGEE. The V end was cut by 2 bases, the J end by 0 bases, with 14 bases between. The CDR3 DNA sequence: TGTGCCAGCAGCTTCTTTAGGGGAGCTTACCAAGAGACCCAGTACTTC. Residues: CASSFFRGAYQETQYF.

The chain is built from TRBV5-8 and TRBJ2-7, with TRBD1 matching over 10 bases. Germline-derived CDR1 and CDR2 are SGHTS and YDEGEE. V lost 4 bases and J lost 4; bases outside the gene matches: 5. This CDR3 has 14 residues. CDR3 DNA: TGTGCCAGCAGCGCCCGGGACAGGGGATACGAGCAGTACTTC. This sequence encodes CASSARDRGYEQYF.

The rearrangement uses TRBV14 and TRBJ2-3; D is undetermined. Trimming took off 4 bases at V and 2 bases at J, with 16 bases between the two ends. Germline values: CDR1 SGHDN, CDR2 FVKESK. This CDR3 contains 16 residues. CDR3: CASSLRPNPDTDTQYF. DNA for the CDR3: TGTGCCAGCAGCCTACGACCCAACCCCGACACAGATACGCAGTATTTT. Drawing the rest from reference TRBV14 and TRBJ2-3, the complete variable domain is EAGVTQFPSHSVIEKGQTVTLRCDPISGHDNLYWYRRVMGKEIKFLLHFVKESKQDESGMPNNRFLAERTGGTYSTLKVQPAELEDSGVYFCASSLRPNPDTDTQYFGPGTRLTVL.

The chain links TRBV29-1 to TRBJ2-3; D gene uncertain. V lost 4 bases to trimming and J lost 1 base, with 9 bases between them. The CDR3 has 13 amino acids. Germline loops: CDR1 SQVTM, CDR2 ANQGSEA. This CDR3 is CSVGRGGTDTQYF. CDR3 DNA sequence: TGCAGCGTTGGCCGCGGTGGCACAGATACGCAGTATTTT.

The chain recombines TRBV6-5 with TRBJ1-1; 10 bases line up with TRBD1. Trimming at V came to 6 bases and at J to 7 bases, leaving 8 bases not matched to a gene. CDR1 is MNHEY and CDR2 is SVGAGI in the germline V gene. The CDR3 consists of 14 residues. As DNA, the CDR3 is TGTGCCAGCAGCTGGGACAGGGGAGGAATTGAAGCTTTCTTT. This sequence encodes CASSWDRGGIEAFF.

The gene calls are TRBV7-6 and TRBJ1-1; the D is unclear. The CDR3 contains 15 residues. Germline CDR1 SGHVS, CDR2 FNYEAQ. V lost 3 bases and J lost 3, with 14 bases in between. The CDR3 sequence is CASSFVGISDTEAFF. In DNA, the CDR3 is TGTGCCAGCAGCTTCGTGGGAATATCAGACACTGAAGCTTTCTTT.

CDR3 in DNA: TGTGCCAGCAGTTACTCGGAGGGGGATAGCACAGATACGCAGTATTTT. This codes for CASSYSEGDSTDTQYF. The chain couples TRBV6-5 to TRBJ2-3; D may correspond to TRBD1 or TRBD2 (6 bases each). The CDR3 runs to 16 residues. CDR1 and CDR2 from the germline V gene are MNHEY and SVGAGI. The germline V and J ends were trimmed by 0 bases and 0 bases, with 10 bases remaining between them.

This sequence joins TRBV7-6 and TRBJ2-1, with TRBD2 as a possible D gene (5 bases). V dropped 5 bases and J dropped 9 bases, with 20 bases sitting between them. The CDR3 runs 15 residues. Germline-derived CDR1 and CDR2 are SGHVS and FNYEAQ. The CDR3 nucleotides are TGTGCCAGCAGCACGGGTGGGCTAGGAGGTATTGAGCAGTTCTTC. Translated, it gives CASSTGGLGGIEQFF.

The chain links TRBV6-5 to TRBJ1-1; TRBD1 matches at 7 bases. V lost 7 bases, J lost 1 base, and 9 bases stayed unmatched. CDR3 length: 15 residues. CDR1 and CDR2 (germline): MNHEY, SVGAGI. The CDR3 region has the DNA TGTGCCAGCACTCCGCAGGGACAGTCGAACACTGAAGCTTTCTTT. This translates into CASTPQGQSNTEAFF.

V is TRBV15 and J is TRBJ2-1; the match to TRBD2 covers 7 bases. This CDR3 spans 17 amino acids. The germline V gene has CDR1 LNHNV and CDR2 YYDKDF (reference sequence). J lost 7 bases, V lost 5 bases, and 17 bases had no gene match. CDR3 nucleotide sequence: TGTGCCACCAGCCCAGATCGGATGTGGGAGGGCGGGAATGAGCAGTTCTTC. Translating it yields CATSPDRMWEGGNEQFF.

CDR3 loop: CASSKPSAGSHNEQFF. The CDR3 nucleotides read TGCGCCAGCAGCAAGCCTAGCGCCGGTTCACACAATGAGCAGTTCTTC. The chain links TRBV4-1 to TRBJ2-1, with D possibly being TRBD2 (6 bases). CDR1 and CDR2 (germline): MGHRA, YSYEKL. V was cut by 5 bases and J by 5 bases, with 19 bases left in between. The CDR3 length is 16 residues.

The rearrangement links TRBV5-1 to TRBJ2-2; 8 bases are a match to TRBD1. Germline V gene lookup returns CDR1 SGHRS and CDR2 YFSETQ. This CDR3 is built from 13 residues. V lost 4 bases, J lost 8 bases, and 4 bases stayed unmatched. In DNA form, the CDR3 reads TGCGCCAGCAGCACCAGGGGGCTGGGGGAGCTGTTTTTT. This translates into CASSTRGLGELFF.

The chain couples TRBV5-1 to TRBJ2-1; TRBD2 might be the D (7 bases). The CDR3 is 18 amino acids. V was clipped by 6 bases and J by 0 bases, with 22 bases between them. Germline lookup yields CDR1 SGHRS and CDR2 YFSETQ. In DNA form, the CDR3 reads TGCGCCAGCACTCTGGAGGGGGGGGCGAGATCCTCCTACAATGAGCAGTTCTTC. This translates into CASTLEGGARSSYNEQFF.

The V call is TRBV29-1, the J call TRBJ2-7; 10 bases agree with TRBD2. Losses at the gene ends were 5 bases for V and 3 bases for J; bases not matched to a gene: 10. The germline V gene encodes CDR1 SQVTM and CDR2 ANQGSEA. The CDR3 loop spans 15 amino acids. This CDR3 is CSVWVEREGLYEQYF. CDR3 DNA sequence: TGCAGCGTTTGGGTAGAGCGGGAGGGCCTCTACGAGCAGTACTTC.

V is TRBV9 and J is TRBJ2-5, with 7 bases lining up with TRBD2. The CDR3 is 15 amino acids. After removal of 0 bases from V and 3 bases from J, the junction contained 5 bases not matched to a gene. From germline, CDR1 is SGDLS and CDR2 YYNGEE. CDR3 sequence reads: CASSVGWGGEETQYF. The CDR3 DNA is TGTGCCAGCAGCGTAGGGTGGGGGGGTGAAGAGACCCAGTACTTC.

V usage is TRBV29-1 and J usage is TRBJ1-1; D perhaps matches TRBD1 (6 bases). CDR1 is SQVTM, CDR2 ANQGSEA, per germline. Between the trimmed V and J ends, which lost 6 bases and 1 base, there was a span of 12 bases. This CDR3 has 13 amino acids. The CDR3 sequence is CSVNKDRNTEAFF. The CDR3 nucleotides are TGCAGCGTCAATAAGGACAGGAACACTGAAGCTTTCTTT. Full variable domain (outside the CDR3, taken from reference TRBV29-1 and TRBJ1-1): SAVISQKPSRDICQRGTSLTIQCQVDSQVTMMFWYRQQPGQSLTLIATANQGSEATYESGFVIDKFPISRPNLTFSTLTVSNMSPEDSSIYLCSVNKDRNTEAFFGQGTRLTVV.

V gene TRBV6-5 combines with J gene TRBJ2-2, with unresolved D. CDR3 length: 13 residues. Looked up from germline, CDR1 is MNHEY and CDR2 is SVGAGI. Trimming took off 5 bases at V and 6 bases at J, with 10 bases between the two ends. The CDR3 region has the DNA TGTGCCAGCAGTAGGACGGCATCCGGGGAGCTGTTTTTT. Protein sequence: CASSRTASGELFF.

The rearrangement uses TRBV29-1 and TRBJ1-2, with D perhaps matching TRBD1 (6 bases). V was trimmed by 3 bases and J by 4 bases, leaving 15 bases between them. The CDR3 runs 14 residues. The germline gives CDR1 SQVTM, CDR2 ANQGSEA. The CDR3 region has the DNA TGCAGCGTTGAGGACAGCTACTTAGTCTATGGCTACACCTTC. Amino acids: CSVEDSYLVYGYTF.

The rearrangement joins TRBV19 to TRBJ2-7; 11 bases fit TRBD1. The V and J ends lost 4 bases and 2 bases, in that order; junction bases with no gene match: 7. Germline loops: CDR1 LNHDA, CDR2 SQIVND (reference sequence). The CDR3 has 16 amino acids. CDR3 bases: TGTGCCAGTAGTACTCGGACAGGGGGCGCGCCCTACGAGCAGTACTTC. Protein sequence: CASSTRTGGAPYEQYF.

J is TRBJ1-1 and V is TRBV28; maybe TRBD1 (5 bases). The CDR3 is 14 residues long. Trimming pared 6 bases from V and 4 bases from J, leaving 15 bases between. Germline assignment: CDR1 MDHEN and CDR2 SYDVKM. This CDR3 is CASSHYQGGTEAFF. In DNA form, the CDR3 reads TGTGCCAGCAGCCATTATCAGGGAGGCACTGAAGCTTTCTTT.

The rearrangement joins TRBV10-2 to TRBJ1-5; D ambiguous. With 10 bases removed from V and 2 bases from J, the gap between germline ends came to 21 bases. Germline V gene data show CDR1 as WSHSY and CDR2 as SAAADI. The CDR3 is 16 residues long. CDR3 sequence: CANGIFNNGGNQPQHF. The CDR3 nucleotides read TGCGCCAACGGGATTTTCAACAACGGGGGCAATCAGCCCCAGCATTTT.

The gene calls are TRBV19 and TRBJ2-2; 10 bases match TRBD1. The germline CDR1 and CDR2 sequences are LNHDA and SQIVND (reference sequence). This CDR3 is built from 15 residues. Trimming removed 1 base from V and 4 bases from J; junction bases left unmatched: 0. As DNA, the CDR3 is TGTGCCAGTAGTATAGGGACAGGGGGCACCGGGGAGCTGTTTTTT. It yields the protein CASSIGTGGTGELFF. Full variable domain (remainder filled in from reference TRBV19 and TRBJ2-2): DGGITQSPKYLFRKEGQNVTLSCEQNLNHDAMYWYRQDPGQGLRLIYYSQIVNDFQKGDIAEGYSVSREKKESFPLTVTSAQKNPTAFYLCASSIGTGGTGELFFGEGSRLTVL.